The 21 T cell receptor beta chains reported below all come from one sample, sequenced in a study of metastatic and nonmetastatic thyroid tumors. Patients were all untreated before their thyroid surgery. TCRdb re-analyzed the PCR reads through MiXCR. The repertoire holds some 28,000 clones, with 20% to 30% as singletons. The sequenced sample was blood. The source of these receptors is a female donor with papillary thyroid cancer or a benign thyroid nodule (not recorded which). Some clones in this sample may be carry-over from other donors' samples.

This clone was seen at least ten times. The V gene is TRBV29-1, the J gene TRBJ1-1; unclear D gene. Germline lookup yields CDR1 SQVTM and CDR2 ANQGSEA. The CDR3 runs 8 residues. The germline V and J ends were trimmed by 7 bases and 7 bases, with 4 bases remaining between them. The CDR3 region is CSANEAFF. The CDR3 DNA is TGCAGCGCCAATGAAGCTTTCTTT.

This clone was picked up a small number of times. The rearrangement links TRBV6-5 to TRBJ1-5; D is ambiguous. Germline CDR1 is MNHEY and CDR2 is SVGAGI. Between the trimmed V and J ends, which lost 4 bases and 7 bases, there was a span of 14 bases. The CDR3 consists of 14 residues. The CDR3 loop is CASSLTEKGQPQHF. CDR3 DNA: TGTGCCAGCAGTTTAACAGAGAAGGGACAGCCCCAGCATTTT.

This clone was detected many times. The rearrangement joins TRBV19 to TRBJ2-6; perhaps TRBD1 as D (6 bases). Germline CDR1 is LNHDA and CDR2 is SQIVND (reference sequence). V was cut by 6 bases and J by 2 bases, with 11 bases left in between. The CDR3 has 15 amino acids. CDR3 loop: CASSGQGPGANVLTF. For the CDR3, the DNA is TGTGCCAGTAGCGGCCAGGGGCCTGGGGCCAACGTCCTGACTTTC.

In its sample, this clone was seen once. The chain is built from TRBV20-1 and TRBJ2-3; D possibly corresponds to TRBD1 (5 bases). Looked up from germline, CDR1 is DFQATT and CDR2 is SNEGSKA (reference sequence). Trimming removed 6 bases at V and 3 bases at J, with 16 bases between. The CDR3 runs to 14 residues. The CDR3 sequence is CSAEPVPGTDTQYF. The CDR3 coding sequence is TGCAGTGCAGAGCCGGTCCCAGGGACAGATACGCAGTATTTT.

This clone was picked up many times. This chain joins TRBV11-2 and TRBJ1-1; D unresolved. The length of the CDR3 is 15 residues. From germline, CDR1 is SGHAT and CDR2 FQNNGV. Trimming took off 2 bases at V and 5 bases at J, with 15 bases between the two ends. The chain's CDR3 is CASSLSSGIVTEAFF. The CDR3, as DNA: TGTGCCAGCAGCTTAAGTTCCGGGATCGTAACTGAAGCTTTCTTT.

The genes are TRBV19 and TRBJ1-4, with D possibly matching TRBD1 (5 bases). This CDR3 comprises 14 residues. CDR1 is LNHDA, CDR2 SQIVND, per germline (reference sequence). Trimming stripped 4 bases from V and 4 bases from J, with 10 bases between. CDR3 amino acids: CASSTVTDNEKLFF. As DNA, the CDR3 is TGTGCCAGTAGTACTGTGACAGATAATGAAAAACTGTTTTTT.

This clone has at least ten counts. The chain recombines TRBV19 with TRBJ2-7; D uncertain. This CDR3 is 13 amino acids long. V was pared by 5 bases and J by 6 bases, with 14 bases between. Looked up from germline, CDR1 is LNHDA and CDR2 is SQIVND (reference sequence). In DNA form, the CDR3 reads TGTGCCAGTAGTCCGCGACGGACCTCCGAGCAGTACTTC. Translated, it gives CASSPRRTSEQYF.

This clone has a count of ten or more. The CDR3 DNA reads as TGTGCCAGCAGCCGGGGACAGAACTACGAGCAGTACTTC. Its protein is CASSRGQNYEQYF. The J gene is TRBJ2-7, the V gene TRBV9, with TRBD1 matching over 7 bases. The CDR3 covers 13 residues. From germline, CDR1 is SGDLS and CDR2 YYNGEE. J lost 3 bases, V lost 4 bases, and 4 bases had no gene match.

There are many counts of this clone. The chain combines TRBV11-3 with TRBJ2-7; D possibly corresponds to TRBD2 (6 bases). The germline V gene has CDR1 SGHNT and CDR2 YENEEA. The CDR3 sequence is 15 residues long. V dropped 0 bases and J dropped 0 bases, with 9 bases sitting between them. The CDR3 region is CASSLEWEVSYEQYF. CDR3 coding DNA: TGTGCCAGCAGCTTAGAGTGGGAGGTCTCCTACGAGCAGTACTTC.

In its sample, this clone is medium-sized. The rearrangement links TRBV5-1 to TRBJ2-2, with a possible D match to TRBD1 (5 bases). The CDR3 spans 14 residues. Germline CDR1 and CDR2: SGHRS and YFSETQ. V was shortened by 5 bases and J by 7 bases, with 15 bases between the two germline ends. The CDR3 is CASSGSTANGELFF. CDR3 DNA sequence: TGCGCCAGCAGTGGTTCGACAGCGAACGGGGAGCTGTTTTTT.

This clone was recorded at least ten times. The rearrangement uses TRBV12-3 or TRBV12-4 and TRBJ1-1; no firm D call. The length of the CDR3 is 18 residues. The ends were cut back, 6 bases at V and 0 bases at J, with 23 bases in the middle. The CDR3 DNA follows: TGTGCCAGCAGGAGCCGGGTCTTGTCGGAGGCGGTGAACACTGAAGCTTTCTTT. It codes for CASRSRVLSEAVNTEAFF.

The table lists this clone with many counts. The genes are TRBV6-1 and TRBJ2-2; possible D gene TRBD1, 6 bases. CDR3 length equals 13 residues. V gave up 8 bases and J gave up 4 bases, with 11 bases separating them. The germline gives CDR1 MNHNS, CDR2 SASEGT. The CDR3 bases are TGTGCCAGCGGAGGACAGCTCACCGGGGAGCTGTTTTTT. It is translated as CASGGQLTGELFF.

This clone was recorded many times. V gene TRBV6-2 or TRBV6-3 combines with J gene TRBJ2-2, with D hard to call. Trimming cost V 6 bases and J 6 bases, with 11 bases left between them. Looked up from germline, CDR1 is MNHEY and CDR2 is SVGEGT. The CDR3 has 13 amino acids. CDR3 residues: CASSRNYPGELFF. The CDR3 DNA reads TGTGCCAGCAGCCGCAACTACCCCGGGGAGCTGTTTTTT.

This clone was seen at least ten times. This chain links TRBV5-1 with TRBJ2-1, with TRBD2 matching over 9 bases. V was pared by 6 bases and J by 7 bases, with 11 bases of the junction left unmatched. The CDR3 contains 15 residues. Germline V gene data show CDR1 as SGHRS and CDR2 as YFSETQ. The CDR3 protein is CASTPVALAGNEQFF. CDR3 sequence (DNA): TGCGCCAGCACTCCGGTCGCCCTAGCGGGAAATGAGCAGTTCTTC.

The sample holds many counts of this clone. The chain uses TRBV13 and TRBJ1-2; 8 positions agree with TRBD1. This CDR3 has 18 residues. The germline V gene encodes CDR1 PRHDT and CDR2 FYEKMQ (reference sequence). Unmatched junction bases numbered 14, after V lost 3 bases and J lost 2 bases. The CDR3 DNA reads TGTGCCAGCAGCTTCAACAGGGGGAAGTATCGTGTCAACTATGGCTACACCTTC. Amino acid sequence: CASSFNRGKYRVNYGYTF.

This clone was seen a handful of times. A read error may produce the germline difference seen at one junction end. The CDR3 loop is CVGGLGNTIYF. CDR3 DNA sequence: TGCGTGGGGGGCCTAGGAAACACCATATATTTT. The chain employs TRBV27 and TRBJ1-3; D perhaps matches TRBD1 (6 bases). CDR1 and CDR2 from the germline V gene are MNHEY and SMNVEV (reference sequence). The CDR3 is 11 amino acids.

The chain combines TRBV7-2 with TRBJ2-3; 14 bases fit TRBD2. Germline V CDR1 and CDR2: SGHTA, FQGNSA. Trimming took 0 bases from V and 4 from J; bases not matched to a gene: 3. The CDR3 is made up of 17 amino acids. CDR3 in DNA: TGTGCCAGCAGCTTAGCCCCGGGACTAGCGGGAGCAGATACGCAGTATTTT. Protein product: CASSLAPGLAGADTQYF.

This clone was recorded many times. This sequence joins TRBV9 and TRBJ1-3, with D maybe TRBD1 (6 bases). V lost 0 bases to trimming and J lost 4 bases, with 8 bases between them. Germline CDR1 reads SGDLS; CDR2 reads YYNGEE. The CDR3 is 14 residues long. CDR3 sequence (DNA): TGTGCCAGCAGCGTAGGGACAGAGGGAAACACCATATATTTT. This encodes CASSVGTEGNTIYF. The full variable domain, rest sourced from reference TRBV9 and TRBJ1-3, is DSGVTQTPKHLITATGQRVTLRCSPRSGDLSVYWYQQSLDQGLQFLIQYYNGEERAKGNILERFSAQQFPDLHSELNLSSLELGDSALYFCASSVGTEGNTIYFGEGSWLTVV.

The sample holds a few counts of this clone. V and J are TRBV12-3 or TRBV12-4 and TRBJ2-5, with D uncertain. The CDR3 runs to 10 residues. V was shortened by 2 bases and J by 7 bases, with 2 bases between the two germline ends. This CDR3 reads CASSLRTQYF. In DNA form, the CDR3 reads TGTGCCAGCAGTTTAAGGACCCAGTACTTC.

This clone was seen repeatedly, ten times or more. This chain joins TRBV30 and TRBJ2-3; 7 bases align to TRBD2. The CDR3 contains 12 residues. V was pared by 4 bases and J by 5 bases, with 3 bases of the junction left unmatched. Looked up from germline, CDR1 is GTSNPN and CDR2 is SVGIG (reference sequence). CDR3 nucleotide sequence: TGTGCCTGGACGGCTAGCGGAGATACGCAGTATTTT. Amino acid sequence: CAWTASGDTQYF.

This clone came up many times. The rearrangement links TRBV6-4 to TRBJ1-2, with TRBD1 identical over 7 bases. The CDR3 is made up of 17 amino acids. Per the germline V gene, CDR1 is MRHNA and CDR2 is SNTAGT. V shed 8 bases, J shed 4 bases, and the junction held 19 bases outside the gene matches. The CDR3 DNA reads as TGTGCCAGCTTGGAAGGACAGGACATACAGAGGGGCTATGGCTACACCTTC. Its translation is CASLEGQDIQRGYGYTF.